This entry lists 27 T cell receptor beta chains sequenced from one sample in a study of shared clonotypes between healthy human individuals. Sequenced by immunoSEQ multiplex PCR; TCRdb stores in-frame clones only, minus some. The sample records around 2,000,000 clones, 95% being singletons. The sequencing sample was made of naive CD4+ T cells sorted from blood. The sample's subset: CD45RA+ positively selected. Receptor source: a man aged 18 to 30 in good health.

The V gene is TRBV6-5, the J gene TRBJ2-4; D possibly uses TRBD1 or TRBD2 (6 bases each). V lost 7 bases and J 7 bases, leaving 17 bases between the germline ends. Germline-derived CDR1 and CDR2 are MNHEY and SVGAGI. This CDR3 has 14 residues. CDR3 nucleotide sequence: TGTGCCAGCACCACCCCCGGAGGGGGGAACATTCAGTACTTC. As protein: CASTTPGGGNIQYF.

The chain couples TRBV7-4 to TRBJ2-7; D may be TRBD1 (7 bases). Germline CDR1 and CDR2: SGHVT and SQSDAQ. The CDR3 spans 12 residues. V gave up 5 bases and J gave up 6 bases, with 11 bases separating them. CDR3 in amino acids: CASSPRGAEQYF. The CDR3, as DNA: TGTGCCAGCAGCCCCAGGGGGGCCGAGCAGTACTTC.

The CDR3 is CASGPGQVTDTQYF. DNA of the CDR3: TGCGCCAGCGGCCCGGGACAAGTCACAGATACGCAGTATTTT. The rearrangement uses TRBV5-1 and TRBJ2-3, with D possibly TRBD1 on 6 matching bases. Germline CDR1 SGHRS, CDR2 YFSETQ. The ends were cut back, 7 bases at V and 2 bases at J, with 14 bases in the middle. The CDR3 is made up of 14 amino acids.

The rearrangement uses TRBV2 and TRBJ1-1, with a weak D call TRBD1 (6 bases). Trimming removed 2 bases at V and 4 bases at J, with 11 bases between. The germline gives CDR1 SNHLY, CDR2 FYNNEI. The CDR3 has 14 residues. For the CDR3, the DNA is TGTGCCAGCAGTGAAAATTTCAGGGGCACTGAAGCTTTCTTT. Translation gives CASSENFRGTEAFF. The variable domain in full, completed from reference TRBV2 and TRBJ1-1, reads EPEVTQTPSHQVTQMGQEVILRCVPISNHLYFYWYRQILGQKVEFLVSFYNNEISEKSEIFDDQFSVERPDGSNFTLKIRSTKLEDSAMYFCASSENFRGTEAFFGQGTRLTVV.

Only one count was recorded for this clone. The chain combines TRBV27 with TRBJ2-7; possible D gene TRBD1, 5 bases. The CDR3 length is 14 residues. Deletions cut 6 bases from V and 0 bases from J, with 12 bases between. Germline V gives CDR1 MNHEY, CDR2 SMNVEV (reference sequence). The CDR3 sequence is CASSYRPSSYEQYF. The DNA of the CDR3 is TGTGCCAGCAGCTACAGGCCGAGCTCCTACGAGCAGTACTTC.

V gene TRBV18 combines with J gene TRBJ1-2; TRBD1 might be the D (5 bases). Trimming stripped 0 bases from V and 4 bases from J, with 15 bases between. Per the germline V gene, CDR1 is KGHSH and CDR2 is LQKENI. CDR3 length: 16 amino acids. The CDR3 sequence: CASSPPGLNSPYGYTF. Written as DNA, the CDR3 is TGTGCCAGCTCACCACCGGGGCTTAACTCTCCCTATGGCTACACCTTC.

This chain uses TRBV2 with TRBJ1-4, with a weak D call TRBD1 (5 bases). The CDR3 contains 16 residues. CDR1 and CDR2 from the germline V gene are SNHLY and FYNNEI. V lost 5 bases to trimming and J lost 7 bases, with 20 bases between them. The CDR3, as DNA: TGTGCCAGCAGTCTCCAACAGGTCGGAGTAGGTGAAAAACTGTTTTTT. Translated: CASSLQQVGVGEKLFF.

The chain employs TRBV19 and TRBJ2-6; D not resolved. Trimming removed 7 bases from V and 4 bases from J, with 8 bases in between. The germline V gene encodes CDR1 LNHDA and CDR2 SQIVND (reference sequence). The CDR3 runs 13 residues. The CDR3 nucleotides read TGTGCCAGTACCCCTGGGGGGGCCAACGTCCTGACTTTC. This sequence encodes CASTPGGANVLTF. The full variable domain, its missing parts supplied by reference TRBV19 and TRBJ2-6, is DGGITQSPKYLFRKEGQNVTLSCEQNLNHDAMYWYRQDPGQGLRLIYYSQIVNDFQKGDIAEGYSVSREKKESFPLTVTSAQKNPTAFYLCASTPGGANVLTFGAGSRLTVL.

The V gene is TRBV11-2, the J gene TRBJ2-5, with 10 bases that match TRBD1. Germline CDR1 reads SGHAT; CDR2 reads FQNNGV. This CDR3 is 17 amino acids long. J was trimmed by 3 bases and V by 5 bases; bases with no gene match: 12. CDR3 in DNA: TGTGCCAGCAGCCCCCTCCACTTGGACAGGGGGAAAGAGACCCAGTACTTC. Translation gives CASSPLHLDRGKETQYF.

Worth noting for this clone: With a much larger clone just one base away, this may be a read error. The same CDR3 also results from other DNA sequences found in this sample. CDR3 nucleotides: TGCGCCAGCAGTGAGGCCTTAGCGGGAGTGACAGATACGCAGTATTTT. Its translation: CASSEALAGVTDTQYF. The rearrangement uses TRBV10-1 and TRBJ2-3, with 9 bases identical to TRBD2. The CDR3 contains 16 residues. CDR1 WNHNN and CDR2 SYGVQD come from the germline V gene (reference sequence). V was pared by 2 bases and J by 3 bases, with 6 bases of the junction left unmatched.

The chain joins TRBV18 to TRBJ2-7, with D perhaps matching TRBD1 or TRBD2 (6 bases each). V dropped 4 bases and J dropped 5 bases, with 15 bases sitting between them. The germline gives CDR1 KGHSH, CDR2 LQKENI. This CDR3 comprises 14 residues. The CDR3 bases are TGTGCCAGCTCACGAGGAGGGGGTATGGACGAGCAGTACTTC. Translated: CASSRGGGMDEQYF.

This clone occurred once. V and J are TRBV13 and TRBJ2-3; D remains ambiguous. In germline, CDR1 is PRHDT, CDR2 FYEKMQ (reference sequence). CDR3 size: 15 residues. With 0 bases removed from V and 3 bases from J, the gap between germline ends came to 10 bases. CDR3 nucleotide sequence: TGTGCCAGCAGCTTAGGGGGGAAAGGGACAGATACGCAGTATTTT. It codes for CASSLGGKGTDTQYF.

The V and J genes are TRBV6-1 and TRBJ2-3; 7 nucleotides match TRBD2. Germline V gene data show CDR1 as MNHNS and CDR2 as SASEGT. With 3 bases clipped from V and 4 bases from J, the junction kept 10 bases outside the gene matches. The CDR3 totals 16 residues. The CDR3 sequence: CASSEVAGVASDTQYF. The CDR3 DNA is TGTGCCAGCAGTGAGGTGGCGGGGGTCGCGTCAGATACGCAGTATTTT.

Only one count was recorded for this clone. V and J are TRBV30 and TRBJ1-6; 10 nucleotides line up with TRBD1. The CDR3 length is 15 residues. The trim removed 1 base at V and 7 bases at J, leaving 4 bases unmatched. In germline, CDR1 is GTSNPN, CDR2 SVGIG (reference sequence). CDR3 DNA: TGTGCCTGGAGTGGACGGACAGGGGGAAATTCACCCCTCCACTTT. It yields the protein CAWSGRTGGNSPLHF. The entire variable domain, with the rest obtained from reference TRBV30 and TRBJ1-6, is as follows: SQTIHQWPATLVQPVGSPLSLECTVEGTSNPNLYWYRQAAGRGLQLLFYSVGIGQISSEVPQNLSASRPQDRQFILSSKKLLLSDSGFYLCAWSGRTGGNSPLHFGNGTRLTVT.

The chain is built from TRBV7-8 and TRBJ1-3; unclear D gene. Per germline, CDR1 SGHVS and CDR2 FQNEAQ. V was trimmed by 5 bases and J by 0 bases, leaving 11 bases between them. This CDR3 has 15 residues. CDR3 bases: TGTGCCAGCAGCCGACCGCAGAGCTCTGGAAACACCATATATTTT. Its translation is CASSRPQSSGNTIYF.

For this clone: The identical CDR3 is also encoded by other nucleotide sequences in the sample. The rearrangement uses TRBV7-9 and TRBJ2-7; D may be TRBD1 (5 bases). The V and J ends lost 2 bases and 3 bases respectively, with 8 bases between them. Per the germline V gene, CDR1 is SEHNR and CDR2 is FQNEAQ (reference sequence). The CDR3 totals 13 residues. This chain's CDR3 is CASSLRQGYEQYF. DNA for the CDR3: TGTGCCAGCAGCTTAAGGCAGGGCTACGAGCAGTACTTC.

Remarks on this clone: Other DNA sequences in the sample encode the same CDR3. The genes are TRBV20-1 and TRBJ2-3; D is undetermined. This CDR3 is built from 10 residues. CDR1 is DFQATT and CDR2 is SNEGSKA in the germline V gene (reference sequence). Trimming pared 3 bases from V and 4 bases from J, leaving 2 bases between. CDR3 in amino acids: CSARSDTQYF. CDR3 DNA sequence: TGCAGTGCTAGGTCAGATACGCAGTATTTT.

The chain couples TRBV27 to TRBJ2-7; D perhaps matches TRBD2 (5 bases). The CDR3 is made up of 14 amino acids. V lost 3 bases to trimming and J lost 6 bases, with 15 bases between them. CDR1 is MNHEY, CDR2 SMNVEV, per germline (reference sequence). The DNA for the CDR3 is TGTGCCAGCAGTTTTGGCGGACGGAGGTCCGAGCAGTACTTC. It is translated as CASSFGGRRSEQYF.

On this clone: In the same sample, other DNA sequences code for this CDR3. This chain connects TRBV29-1 to TRBJ1-6; D gene ambiguous. Germline V CDR1 and CDR2: SQVTM, ANQGSEA. CDR3 length: 10 amino acids. The V end lost 3 bases, the J end lost 8 bases, and 2 bases lay between the germline ends. The CDR3 DNA reads as TGCAGCGTTGAGGATTCACCCCTCCACTTT. It translates to CSVEDSPLHF.

Here the CDR3 DNA reads TGTGCCAGCAGCCAAGAGAGGGTAGCCAAAAACATTCAGTACTTC. Translation: CASSQERVAKNIQYF. The genes are TRBV4-2 and TRBJ2-4; possible D gene TRBD2, 5 bases. Germline assignment: CDR1 LGHNA and CDR2 YNFKEQ. The CDR3 runs 15 residues. Trimming shortened V by 0 bases and J by 0 bases, and 6 bases separated the two germline ends.

The chain has TRBV4-2 and TRBJ2-1, with TRBD2 matching 9 bases. The junction had 14 bases not matched to a gene; V was cut back by 4 bases and J by 7 bases. This CDR3 contains 17 residues. Looked up from germline, CDR1 is LGHNA and CDR2 is YNFKEQ. This CDR3 reads CASSLHTGRGGTNEQFF. CDR3 DNA: TGTGCCAGCAGCCTACATACTGGGCGGGGGGGCACGAATGAGCAGTTCTTC.

Of note for this clone: Other DNA sequences from this sample encode an identical CDR3 as well. The chain's CDR3 is CASSEFTDTQYF. In DNA, the CDR3 is TGCGCCAGCAGTGAGTTCACAGATACGCAGTATTTT. The gene calls are TRBV10-1 and TRBJ2-3; D not resolved. Germline V lookup: CDR1 WNHNN, CDR2 SYGVQD (reference sequence). The CDR3 runs to 12 residues. Deletions cut 1 base from V and 2 bases from J, with 1 base between.

This chain uses TRBV28 with TRBJ1-6; D might be TRBD1 (5 bases). This CDR3 is built from 17 residues. V gave up 7 bases and J gave up 9 bases, with 25 bases separating them. The V gene's germline CDR1 is MDHEN and CDR2 SYDVKM. In DNA form, the CDR3 reads TGTGCCAGCACCGAGGCGCAGGCGAGGGCCGGGGGTTCACCCCTCCACTTT. Translation: CASTEAQARAGGSPLHF. Together with reference TRBV28 and TRBJ1-6, the CDR3 gives the full variable domain: DVKVTQSSRYLVKRTGEKVFLECVQDMDHENMFWYRQDPGLGLRLIYFSYDVKMKEKGDIPEGYSVSREKKERFSLILESASTNQTSMYLCASTEAQARAGGSPLHFGNGTRLTVT.

J is TRBJ1-3 and V is TRBV7-2, with 7 positions matching TRBD1. The germline CDR1 and CDR2 sequences are SGHTA and FQGNSA. J gave up 4 bases and V 3 bases, and 6 bases lay outside the gene matches. The CDR3 consists of 15 residues. The CDR3 sequence: CASSFATGTGNTIYF. CDR3 coding DNA: TGTGCCAGCAGCTTTGCGACAGGGACCGGAAACACCATATATTTT.

The genes are TRBV5-1 and TRBJ1-2; 8 bases line up with TRBD1. This CDR3 has 16 amino acids. V gave up 3 bases and J gave up 4 bases; unmatched junction bases: 11. CDR1 is SGHRS, CDR2 YFSETQ, per germline. CDR3 DNA sequence: TGCGCCAGCAGCTCCCTCGGACAGGGTCAGGCCTATGGCTACACCTTC. Translating gives CASSSLGQGQAYGYTF. The complete variable domain, with remaining parts taken from reference TRBV5-1 and TRBJ1-2, reads KAGVTQTPRYLIKTRGQQVTLSCSPISGHRSVSWYQQTPGQGLQFLFEYFSETQRNKGNFPGRFSGRQFSNSRSEMNVSTLELGDSALYLCASSSLGQGQAYGYTFGSGTRLTVV.

V and J are TRBV9 and TRBJ1-2; D perhaps matches TRBD1 (6 bases). CDR1 and CDR2 (germline): SGDLS, YYNGEE. Trimming cost V 6 bases and J 4 bases, with 19 bases left between them. The CDR3 has 15 amino acids. The CDR3, as DNA: TGTGCCAGCAACTCCCAACAGGGCTCTGGCTATGGCTACACCTTC. This encodes CASNSQQGSGYGYTF.

This chain connects TRBV7-9 to TRBJ2-7; 8 bases line up with TRBD2. Germline V CDR1 and CDR2: SEHNR, FQNEAQ (reference sequence). The CDR3 totals 17 residues. V lost 5 bases, J lost 1 base, and 13 bases stayed unmatched. The CDR3 sequence: CASSVGLAGGGSYEQYF. In nucleotides, the CDR3 is TGTGCCAGCAGCGTGGGCCTAGCGGGCGGGGGTTCCTACGAGCAGTACTTC.